This note documents a single T cell receptor beta chain sequence. The data are from a study of TIL therapy for anti-PD-1-resistant metastatic lung cancer. The immunoSEQ assay was v3. Libraries were prepared by immunoSEQ multiplex PCR; TCRdb keeps only in-frame clonotypes and omits some of them. The sample has tens of thousands of clones; around 79% are singletons. Germline V gives CDR1 SGDLS, CDR2 YYNGEE. The CDR3 is made up of 15 amino acids. Between the trimmed V and J ends, which lost 0 bases and 1 base, there was a span of 5 bases. The time point is: pre-treatment sample, taken before nivolumab and TIL therapy. Adults with stage 4 NSCLC were enrolled in a phase I trial.

V gene TRBV9 combines with J gene TRBJ1-6; D is undetermined. This specimen was blood, taken at baseline. The origin of this receptor is a person aged 25-85 years with non-small cell lung cancer. CDR3 loop: CASSVAPSYNSPLHF. The CDR3 coding sequence is TGTGCCAGCAGCGTAGCCCCTTCCTATAATTCACCCCTCCACTTT.